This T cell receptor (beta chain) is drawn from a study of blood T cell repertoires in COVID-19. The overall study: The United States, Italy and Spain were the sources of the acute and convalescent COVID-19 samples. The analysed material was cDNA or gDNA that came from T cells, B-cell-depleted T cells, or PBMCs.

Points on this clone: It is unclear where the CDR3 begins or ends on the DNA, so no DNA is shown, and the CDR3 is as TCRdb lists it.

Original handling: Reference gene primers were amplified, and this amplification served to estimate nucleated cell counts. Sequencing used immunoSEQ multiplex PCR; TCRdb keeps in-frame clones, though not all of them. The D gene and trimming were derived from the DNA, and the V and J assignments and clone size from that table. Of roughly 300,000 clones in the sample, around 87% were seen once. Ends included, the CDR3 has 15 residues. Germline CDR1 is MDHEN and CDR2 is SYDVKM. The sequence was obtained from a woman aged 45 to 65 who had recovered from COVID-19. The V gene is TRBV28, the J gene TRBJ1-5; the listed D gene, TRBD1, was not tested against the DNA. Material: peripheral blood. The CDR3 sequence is CASSSSGQVAKPQHF.